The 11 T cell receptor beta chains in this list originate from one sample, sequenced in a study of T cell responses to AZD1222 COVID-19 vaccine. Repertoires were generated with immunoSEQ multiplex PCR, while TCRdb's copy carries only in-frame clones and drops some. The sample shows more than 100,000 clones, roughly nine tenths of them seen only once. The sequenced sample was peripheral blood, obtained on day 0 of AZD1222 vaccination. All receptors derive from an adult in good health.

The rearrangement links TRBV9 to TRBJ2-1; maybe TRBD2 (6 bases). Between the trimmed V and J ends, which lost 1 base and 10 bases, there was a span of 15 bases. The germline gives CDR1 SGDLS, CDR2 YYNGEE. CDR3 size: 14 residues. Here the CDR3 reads CASSVSAGGREQFF. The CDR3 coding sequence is TGTGCCAGCAGCGTATCAGCGGGTGGGCGGGAGCAGTTCTTC.

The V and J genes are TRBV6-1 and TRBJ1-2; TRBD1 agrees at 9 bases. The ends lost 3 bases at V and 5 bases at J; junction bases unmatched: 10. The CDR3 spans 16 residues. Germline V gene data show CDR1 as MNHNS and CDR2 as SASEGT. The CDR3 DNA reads TGTGCCAGCAGTGAGCCCGGGACAGGGTTAGATTATGGCTACACCTTC. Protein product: CASSEPGTGLDYGYTF.

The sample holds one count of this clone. CDR3 in DNA: TGTGCCAGTGGCCGCGGGACTAGCGGGAGGGGGAGAGACAATGAGCAGTTCTTC. It translates to CASGRGTSGRGRDNEQFF. The rearrangement joins TRBV19 to TRBJ2-1, with TRBD2 matching over 16 bases. The J segment lost 5 bases and the V segment lost 8 bases, leaving 12 bases of the junction unmatched. The CDR3 is 18 amino acids. The germline V gene has CDR1 LNHDA and CDR2 SQIVND (reference sequence).

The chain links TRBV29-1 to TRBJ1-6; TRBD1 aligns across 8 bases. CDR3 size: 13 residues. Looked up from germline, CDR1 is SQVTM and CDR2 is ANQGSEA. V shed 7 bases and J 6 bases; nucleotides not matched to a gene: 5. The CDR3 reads CSASDRGNSPLHF. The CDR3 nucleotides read TGCAGCGCTTCAGACAGGGGTAATTCACCCCTCCACTTT. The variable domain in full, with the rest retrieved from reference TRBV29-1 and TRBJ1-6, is SAVISQKPSRDICQRGTSLTIQCQVDSQVTMMFWYRQQPGQSLTLIATANQGSEATYESGFVIDKFPISRPNLTFSTLTVSNMSPEDSSIYLCSASDRGNSPLHFGNGTRLTVT.

The CDR3 DNA reads as TGTGCCAGCAGCTGGGACAGGGGTCTCACCGGGGAGCTGTTTTTT. It is translated as CASSWDRGLTGELFF. The chain joins TRBV11-3 to TRBJ2-2, with 10 bases matching TRBD1. Germline values: CDR1 SGHNT, CDR2 YENEEA. Trimming at V came to 4 bases and at J to 4 bases, leaving 3 bases not matched to a gene. The CDR3 is 15 residues long.

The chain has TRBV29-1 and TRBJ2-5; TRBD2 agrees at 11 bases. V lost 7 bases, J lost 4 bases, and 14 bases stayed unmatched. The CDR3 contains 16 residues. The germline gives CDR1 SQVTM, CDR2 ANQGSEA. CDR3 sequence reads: CSAILPTSGVIETQYF. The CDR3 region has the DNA TGCAGCGCTATCCTCCCGACTAGCGGGGTTATAGAGACCCAGTACTTC.

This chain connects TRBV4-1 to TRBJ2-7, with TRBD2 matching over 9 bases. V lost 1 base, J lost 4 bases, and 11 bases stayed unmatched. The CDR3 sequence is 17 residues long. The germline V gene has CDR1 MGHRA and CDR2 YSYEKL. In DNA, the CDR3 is TGCGCCAGCAGCCAAGCCTCCTCTAGCGGGACGCGGTACGAGCAGTACTTC. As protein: CASSQASSSGTRYEQYF.

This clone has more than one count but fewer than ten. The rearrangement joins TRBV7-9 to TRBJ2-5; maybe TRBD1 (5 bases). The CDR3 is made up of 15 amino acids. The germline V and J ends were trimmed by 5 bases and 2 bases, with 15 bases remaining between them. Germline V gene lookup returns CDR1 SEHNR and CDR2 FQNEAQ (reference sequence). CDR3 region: CASSPPGHLQETQYF. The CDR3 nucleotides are TGTGCCAGCAGCCCCCCTGGACACCTACAAGAGACCCAGTACTTC.

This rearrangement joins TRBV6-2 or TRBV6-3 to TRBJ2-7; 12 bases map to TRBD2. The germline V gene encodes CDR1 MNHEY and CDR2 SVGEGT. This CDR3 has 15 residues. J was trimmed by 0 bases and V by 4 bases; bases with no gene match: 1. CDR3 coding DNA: TGTGCCAGCAGTTGGGGACTAGCGGGCTCCTACGAGCAGTACTTC. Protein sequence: CASSWGLAGSYEQYF.

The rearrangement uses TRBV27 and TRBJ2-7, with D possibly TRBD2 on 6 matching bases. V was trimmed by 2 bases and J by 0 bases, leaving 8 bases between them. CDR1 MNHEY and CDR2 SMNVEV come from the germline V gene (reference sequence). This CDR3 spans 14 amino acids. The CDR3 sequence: CASSLREPSYEQYF. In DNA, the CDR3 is TGTGCCAGCAGTTTACGGGAGCCCTCCTACGAGCAGTACTTC.

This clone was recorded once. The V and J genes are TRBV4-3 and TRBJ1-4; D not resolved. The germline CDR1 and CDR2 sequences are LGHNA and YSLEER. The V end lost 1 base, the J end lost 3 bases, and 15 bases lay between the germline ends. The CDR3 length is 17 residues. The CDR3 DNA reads TGCGCCAGCAGCCAAGTAGAGGCCGTGAGGCCTAATGAAAAACTGTTTTTT. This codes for CASSQVEAVRPNEKLFF.